This section outlines one T cell receptor (beta chain) sequence together with its context. Its antigen remains unidentified. The source of the sample is a study of CD8 T cells in ankylosing spondylitis. Overall study findings and caveats: As for the disease-linked clones, they showed a CD8+ phenotype and occurred at relatively low frequencies in peripheral blood. Seemingly distinctive of ankylosing spondylitis blood was a TCR beta motif formed by eight highly homologous variants.

Making the TCR beta libraries involved quantitative 5'-RACE with molecular barcodes. Each CDR3 protein is one row after TCRdb ran MiXCR on the 5' RACE reads. This table holds 250,000 or so distinct CDR3 sequences, 20% to 30% found once. Per the germline V gene, CDR1 is MGHRA and CDR2 is YSYEKL. This CDR3 has 15 residues. J lost 6 bases, V lost 2 bases, and 4 bases had no gene match. This chain links TRBV4-1 with TRBJ2-3; 11 nucleotides agree with TRBD2. The receptor was derived from a male donor with ankylosing spondylitis or in good health (not recorded which). Sequences were obtained from blood, either unsorted or a sorted T cell fraction (not recorded which). CDR3 nucleotides: TGCGCCAGCAGCCAATCGGGACTAGCGGTGGATACGCAGTATTTT. Amino acid sequence: CASSQSGLAVDTQYF.